These 28 T cell receptor beta chains originate from one sample sequenced in a study of blood T cell repertoires in COVID-19. Sequenced by immunoSEQ multiplex PCR; TCRdb stores in-frame clones only, minus some. Of about 130,000 clones in the sample, approximately 74% are singletons; the top ten hold roughly 5.5%. What was sequenced was peripheral blood. The receptors here all came from a man aged 60-69 years with acute or convalescent COVID-19.

This clone was recorded a few times. The chain combines TRBV30 with TRBJ1-1; D is unclear. The germline V gene has CDR1 GTSNPN and CDR2 SVGIG (reference sequence). Deletions cut 4 bases from V and 0 bases from J, with 6 bases between. The CDR3 covers 12 residues. The CDR3 nucleotides are TGTGCCTGGACGTATCTGAACACTGAAGCTTTCTTT. Encoded protein: CAWTYLNTEAFF.

The chain recombines TRBV7-8 with TRBJ1-2; no firm D call. The germline V gene encodes CDR1 SGHVS and CDR2 FQNEAQ. The germline V and J ends were trimmed by 1 base and 7 bases, with 7 bases remaining between them. The CDR3 loop spans 12 amino acids. The CDR3 here is CASSLGVGGYTF. In DNA form, the CDR3 reads TGTGCCAGCAGCTTAGGAGTCGGTGGCTACACCTTC.

V gene TRBV27 combines with J gene TRBJ2-2; TRBD1 agrees at 9 bases. Germline CDR1 MNHEY, CDR2 SMNVEV (reference sequence). The CDR3 covers 17 residues. V lost 6 bases, J lost 5 bases, and 13 bases stayed unmatched. This chain's CDR3 is CASSPLSGTGSTGELFF. The CDR3, as DNA: TGTGCCAGCAGCCCTTTATCGGGGACAGGGTCGACCGGGGAGCTGTTTTTT.

This chain links TRBV30 with TRBJ1-2; 7 bases are shared with TRBD1. The CDR3 is made up of 14 amino acids. Germline CDR1 is GTSNPN and CDR2 is SVGIG (reference sequence). Trimming took 0 bases from V and 8 from J; bases not matched to a gene: 9. The DNA of the CDR3 is TGTGCCTGGAGTGTTCCCGCGGGACAGCGGGGCTACACCTTC. Translation gives CAWSVPAGQRGYTF. Drawing the rest from reference TRBV30 and TRBJ1-2, the complete variable domain is SQTIHQWPATLVQPVGSPLSLECTVEGTSNPNLYWYRQAAGRGLQLLFYSVGIGQISSEVPQNLSASRPQDRQFILSSKKLLLSDSGFYLCAWSVPAGQRGYTFGSGTRLTVV.

This clone was detected only a few times. This chain joins TRBV6-5 and TRBJ1-2, with D perhaps TRBD1 (6 bases). The CDR3 contains 14 residues. Trimming pared 6 bases from V and 5 bases from J, leaving 16 bases between. CDR1 is MNHEY and CDR2 is SVGAGI in the germline V gene. The CDR3 region is CASRVGQSSYGYTF. The CDR3 DNA reads as TGTGCCAGCAGGGTTGGACAGTCTAGTTATGGCTACACCTTC.

This chain links TRBV5-6 with TRBJ2-7; maybe TRBD2 (5 bases). Trimming cost V 2 bases and J 5 bases, with 11 bases left between them. Germline V lookup: CDR1 SGHDT, CDR2 YYEEEE. This CDR3 comprises 13 residues. The CDR3 bases are TGTGCCAGCAGCTTTGATCGAGGGAACGAGCAGTACTTC. This translates into CASSFDRGNEQYF.

A few counts support this clone. The chain employs TRBV12-5 and TRBJ1-5; D gene uncertain. V was trimmed by 6 bases and J by 4 bases, leaving 4 bases between them. The germline V gene has CDR1 LGHNT and CDR2 FRNRAP. The CDR3 sequence is 11 residues long. The CDR3 bases are TGTGCTAGTGGCCTGAATCAGCCCCAGCATTTT. This codes for CASGLNQPQHF. The whole variable domain, filled in from reference TRBV12-5 and TRBJ1-5, reads DARVTQTPRHKVTEMGQEVTMRCQPILGHNTVFWYRQTMMQGLELLAYFRNRAPLDDSGMPKDRFSAEMPDATLATLKIQPSEPRDSAVYFCASGLNQPQHFGDGTRLSIL.

The chain joins TRBV1 to TRBJ2-3; the table names TRBD1, a call not compared with the DNA. TRBV1 corresponds to a pseudogene. The CDR3 runs to 16 residues. The CDR3 spells CTSSTPDRGHPDTQYF. DNA for the CDR3: TGCACCAGCAGCACCCCGGACAGGGGGCACCCAGATACGCAGTATTTT.

The chain is built from TRBV7-6 and TRBJ2-7; D is unclear. This CDR3 is built from 13 residues. Trimming shortened V by 0 bases and J by 7 bases, and 10 bases separated the two germline ends. Germline assignment: CDR1 SGHVS and CDR2 FNYEAQ. The CDR3 protein is CASSLASVGEQYF. The CDR3 DNA follows: TGTGCCAGCAGCTTAGCCAGCGTTGGAGAGCAGTACTTC. Variable domain in full (rest from reference TRBV7-6 and TRBJ2-7): GAGVSQSPRYKVTKRGQDVALRCDPISGHVSLYWYRQALGQGPEFLTYFNYEAQQDKSGLPNDRFSAERPEGSISTLTIQRTEQRDSAMYRCASSLASVGEQYFGPGTRLTVT.

The J gene is TRBJ1-1, the V gene TRBV23-1; TRBD1 is a possible D gene (5 bases). TRBV23-1 is placed among ORFs of uncertain function. The V gene lost 1 base and the J gene lost 13 bases, with 25 bases spanning the gap. The CDR3 spans 16 residues. This chain's CDR3 is CASSQFAHPGGLGNFF. The CDR3 nucleotides read TGCGCCAGCAGTCAATTCGCCCATCCGGGGGGACTGGGGAATTTCTTT.

The genes are TRBV6-6 and TRBJ2-1; TRBD1 agrees at 8 bases. The J segment lost 10 bases and the V segment lost 5 bases, leaving 22 bases of the junction unmatched. CDR3 size: 18 residues. Germline lookup yields CDR1 MNHNY and CDR2 SVGAGI (reference sequence). In DNA form, the CDR3 reads TGTGCCAGCAGTCCTGGCGGGACAGGATTTGCCATGCTCCGCGAGCAGTTCTTC. Amino acid sequence: CASSPGGTGFAMLREQFF.

This clone was observed a few times. The chain has TRBV18 and TRBJ2-1, with 10 bases matching TRBD2. This CDR3 has 17 residues. Trimming at V came to 3 bases and at J to 7 bases, leaving 12 bases not matched to a gene. CDR1 is KGHSH and CDR2 is LQKENI in the germline V gene. The CDR3 loop is CASSPREAGGPRNEQFF. CDR3 nucleotides: TGTGCCAGCTCACCTAGAGAAGCGGGAGGGCCACGGAATGAGCAGTTCTTC.

The chain is built from TRBV18 and TRBJ2-1, with D possibly matching TRBD2 (5 bases). V was shortened by 2 bases and J by 4 bases, with 12 bases between the two germline ends. Germline V gives CDR1 KGHSH, CDR2 LQKENI. CDR3 length: 15 residues. The DNA for the CDR3 is TGTGCCAGCTCACCAAATGGACTCCCTTACAATGAGCAGTTCTTC. This sequence encodes CASSPNGLPYNEQFF.

V usage is TRBV6-1 and J usage is TRBJ1-2; D might be TRBD1 (6 bases). Germline CDR1 is MNHNS and CDR2 is SASEGT. Trimming shortened V by 2 bases and J by 5 bases, and 12 bases separated the two germline ends. The CDR3 loop spans 14 amino acids. The CDR3 nucleotides read TGTGCCAGCAGTGAAACAGACAGGTCGTATGGCTACACCTTC. Protein product: CASSETDRSYGYTF.

The chain recombines TRBV24-1 with TRBJ1-2; TRBD1 matches at 7 bases. CDR3 size: 16 residues. CDR1 is KGHDR, CDR2 SFDVKD, per germline. The trim removed 2 bases at V and 4 bases at J, leaving 9 bases unmatched. This CDR3 reads CATSDSDTGTAYGYTF. DNA for the CDR3: TGTGCCACCAGTGATTCGGATACCGGGACAGCCTATGGCTACACCTTC.

J is TRBJ1-4 and V is TRBV5-6; 7 nucleotides agree with TRBD1. The CDR3 is 17 amino acids. The germline V gene has CDR1 SGHDT and CDR2 YYEEEE. V was clipped by 1 base and J by 4 bases; unmatched bases: 10. DNA for the CDR3: TGTGCCAGCAGCTTGATACAGGGGAGTACCCTTAATGAAAAACTGTTTTTT. Translating it yields CASSLIQGSTLNEKLFF.

The chain couples TRBV5-6 to TRBJ1-6; D remains unclear. Trimming took 0 bases from V and 9 from J, leaving 7 bases between them. From germline, CDR1 is SGHDT and CDR2 YYEEEE. This CDR3 spans 13 amino acids. CDR3 nucleotide sequence: TGTGCCAGCAGCTTGGCGAGTTCTTCACCCCTCCACTTT. Amino acids: CASSLASSSPLHF.

The chain links TRBV11-3 to TRBJ1-2; no definite D call. V lost 5 bases to trimming and J lost 8 bases, with 9 bases between them. The CDR3 covers 11 residues. Germline values: CDR1 SGHNT, CDR2 YENEEA. CDR3 in amino acids: CASSRAGGYTF. Written as DNA, the CDR3 is TGTGCCAGCAGCCGCGCGGGAGGCTACACCTTC.

This clone was picked up one time. The CDR3 is CASSRGDYGYTF. CDR3 bases: TGTGCCAGCAGCCGAGGCGACTATGGCTACACCTTC. This chain connects TRBV7-2 to TRBJ1-2; D gene ambiguous. Germline V gene data show CDR1 as SGHTA and CDR2 as FQGNSA. This CDR3 spans 12 amino acids. Trimming removed 5 bases at V and 3 bases at J, with 7 bases between.

This clone was seen only once. The chain joins TRBV5-1 to TRBJ2-3, with D maybe TRBD2 (7 bases). Trimming took off 7 bases at V and 4 bases at J, with 16 bases between the two ends. Germline CDR1 and CDR2: SGHRS and YFSETQ. The CDR3 length is 14 residues. CDR3 in amino acids: CASRRGGGADTQYF. In DNA form, the CDR3 reads TGCGCCAGCCGACGAGGCGGGGGCGCAGATACGCAGTATTTT.

This clone was seen a single time. This rearrangement joins TRBV24-1 to TRBJ2-7; TRBD2 agrees at 10 bases. Germline V gives CDR1 KGHDR, CDR2 SFDVKD. V lost 2 bases, J lost 0 bases, and 3 bases stayed unmatched. The CDR3 contains 16 residues. The CDR3 DNA sequence: TGTGCCACCAGTGATTCCTCTAGCGGGAGCTCCTACGAGCAGTACTTC. This translates into CATSDSSSGSSYEQYF.

This rearrangement joins TRBV5-1 to TRBJ2-7, with TRBD1 as a possible D gene (6 bases). Germline loops: CDR1 SGHRS, CDR2 YFSETQ. Deletions cut 3 bases from V and 1 base from J, with 14 bases between. CDR3 length: 15 residues. This CDR3 is CASSSGQPPSYEQYF. CDR3 DNA: TGCGCCAGCAGCTCAGGACAGCCTCCTTCCTACGAGCAGTACTTC.

The chain recombines TRBV24-1 with TRBJ2-3, with D perhaps matching TRBD2 (5 bases). CDR3 length: 14 amino acids. Germline values: CDR1 KGHDR, CDR2 SFDVKD. Trimming took off 7 bases at V and 1 base at J, with 11 bases between the two ends. This chain's CDR3 is CATSRRAGTDTQYF. The CDR3 coding sequence is TGTGCCACCAGCCGGCGGGCCGGCACAGATACGCAGTATTTT.

This chain links TRBV28 with TRBJ1-4, with 10 bases that match TRBD1. The CDR3 contains 15 residues. Per germline, CDR1 MDHEN and CDR2 SYDVKM. The V segment lost 7 bases and the J segment 8 bases; nucleotides outside the gene matches: 10. The CDR3 nucleotides read TGTGCCAGCACTACAGGGGGACAGGGGTCCGAAAAACTGTTTTTT. The encoded protein is CASTTGGQGSEKLFF.

The chain recombines TRBV11-2 with TRBJ2-1; TRBD2 matches at 8 bases. The CDR3 has 15 residues. Germline CDR1 is SGHAT and CDR2 is FQNNGV. V trimming: 3 bases; J trimming: 8 bases; junction bases outside the gene matches: 9. The CDR3 sequence: CASSFNREGPYEQFF. In nucleotides, the CDR3 is TGTGCCAGCAGCTTCAATCGGGAGGGCCCGTATGAGCAGTTCTTC.

The chain carries TRBV5-1 and TRBJ2-3, with TRBD1 matching 8 bases. Germline CDR1 and CDR2: SGHRS and YFSETQ. The CDR3 has 14 residues. V lost 7 bases to trimming and J lost 2 bases; unmatched junction nucleotides: 6. The chain's CDR3 is CASADRANTDTQYF. The CDR3 DNA is TGCGCCAGCGCGGACAGGGCCAACACAGATACGCAGTATTTT.

The V call is TRBV3-1 (or the pseudogene TRBV3-2), the J call TRBJ2-1, with 7 bases matching TRBD2. Germline V gene sequence: CDR1 LGHDT, CDR2 YNNKEL (reference sequence). This CDR3 region has 16 residues. With V trimmed by 4 bases and J by 3 bases, 9 bases remained unmatched. The CDR3 protein is CASSREGAGIYNEQFF. Written as DNA, the CDR3 is TGTGCCAGCAGCCGGGAGGGCGCGGGTATCTACAATGAGCAGTTCTTC.

This clone was picked up a small number of times. The chain carries TRBV5-1 and TRBJ1-6, with 8 bases identical to TRBD1. Per the germline V gene, CDR1 is SGHRS and CDR2 is YFSETQ. Trimming removed 5 bases from V and 5 bases from J; junction bases left unmatched: 6. The CDR3 has 15 amino acids. CDR3 region: CASSSSGQDNSPLHF. Here the CDR3 DNA reads TGCGCCAGCAGTTCCTCGGGACAGGATAATTCACCCCTCCACTTT.